This TCR beta chain derives from a study of T cell responses to AZD1222 COVID-19 vaccine. Study-wide context: It was second doses at about 4 or about 12 weeks that were pooled.

Germline-derived CDR1 and CDR2 are LGHDT and YNNKEL (reference sequence). The V and J ends lost 5 bases and 5 bases, in that order; junction bases with no gene match: 3. The CDR3 has 14 residues. Study-wide results and limits: Compared with day 0, the breadth and depth of the Spike-specific TCR repertoire rose significantly after two doses of AZD1222. Donors were chiefly white British, with a greater number of females, and clonal diversity was perhaps underestimated. Recipients of AZD1222 seropositive at baseline numbered only 5 or 6.

The count of this clone is one. As yet, its antigen is unknown. TCRdb's table, derived via immunoSEQ multiplex PCR, lists solely in-frame clones and lacks some. This repertoire shows 95,000 to 100,000 clones, about nine tenths found once; its top ten account for 1.3%. Specimen: peripheral blood, collected on day 0 of AZD1222 vaccination. The chain combines TRBV3-1 (or the pseudogene TRBV3-2) with TRBJ2-5; the match to TRBD2 covers 12 bases. The clonotype comes from an adult in good health. The CDR3 bases are TGTGCCAGCAGCTACGGGACTAGCGGGGAGACCCAGTACTTC. Protein sequence: CASSYGTSGETQYF.